These T cell receptor beta chains were read from a single sample in a study of cytomegalovirus exposure and HLA in healthy donors. Clones were read by immunoSEQ multiplex PCR, and TCRdb kept only the in-frame ones, dropping some. The sample has around 150,000 clones, around 83% seen once. The sample taken for sequencing was PBMCs. The receptors shown here come from a male donor in good health and CMV-seropositive. Both conserved end residues are part of each CDR3. The D gene is left open where the match is weak. Size values are once, few and many counts, or a class for expanded clones, and some rows have none.

TRBD2	TRBV5-1	-	TRBJ2-5	CASSFERGARETQYF	TGCGCCAGCAGCTTCGAGCGGGGGGCCAGGGAGACCCAGTACTTC
TRBD1	TRBV19	-	TRBJ1-2	CARTPGQAWNYGYTF	TGTGCCCGTACCCCCGGACAGGCTTGGAACTATGGCTACACCTTC
-	TRBV6-5	few	TRBJ2-7	CASSMTPSYEQYF	TGTGCCAGCAGTATGACACCTTCCTACGAGCAGTACTTC
-	TRBV27	-	TRBJ1-1	CASSPNGAPVTEAFF	TGTGCCAGCAGTCCGAATGGGGCGCCGGTAACTGAAGCTTTCTTT
TRBD1	TRBV5-4	-	TRBJ2-1	CASRSSSGGFYNEQFF	TGTGCCAGCAGATCGTCCTCAGGGGGTTTCTACAATGAGCAGTTCTTC
TRBD2	TRBV6-6	-	TRBJ2-7	CASRRQLAGESYEQYF	TGTGCCAGCAGGCGCCAACTAGCGGGAGAAAGCTACGAGCAGTACTTC
TRBD2	TRBV4-1	-	TRBJ2-1	CASSPPRGGGYNEQFF	TGCGCCAGCAGCCCTCCGCGCGGGGGGGGATACAATGAGCAGTTCTTC
TRBD2	TRBV27	once	TRBJ2-3	CASSWRGGPLGTDTQYF	TGTGCCAGCAGTTGGCGCGGGGGGCCTTTAGGGACAGATACGCAGTATTTT
TRBD1	TRBV9	-	TRBJ1-2	CASSRGQGGFGYTF	TGTGCCAGCAGCAGGGGACAGGGGGGTTTCGGCTACACCTTC
-	TRBV7-8	few	TRBJ1-2	CASSLGTEYGYTF	TGTGCCAGCAGCTTAGGGACAGAGTATGGCTACACCTTC
-	TRBV2	few	TRBJ2-5	CASSLGWAGEETQYF	TGTGCCAGCAGCCTGGGTTGGGCAGGGGAAGAGACCCAGTACTTC
-	TRBV9	-	TRBJ1-4	CASSVGLSTGASEKLFF	TGTGCCAGCAGCGTAGGTCTCTCGACAGGTGCGTCCGAAAAACTGTTTTTT
-	TRBV6-5	-	TRBJ1-5	CASRGAFSNQPQHF	TGTGCCAGCAGGGGGGCTTTTAGCAATCAGCCCCAGCATTTT